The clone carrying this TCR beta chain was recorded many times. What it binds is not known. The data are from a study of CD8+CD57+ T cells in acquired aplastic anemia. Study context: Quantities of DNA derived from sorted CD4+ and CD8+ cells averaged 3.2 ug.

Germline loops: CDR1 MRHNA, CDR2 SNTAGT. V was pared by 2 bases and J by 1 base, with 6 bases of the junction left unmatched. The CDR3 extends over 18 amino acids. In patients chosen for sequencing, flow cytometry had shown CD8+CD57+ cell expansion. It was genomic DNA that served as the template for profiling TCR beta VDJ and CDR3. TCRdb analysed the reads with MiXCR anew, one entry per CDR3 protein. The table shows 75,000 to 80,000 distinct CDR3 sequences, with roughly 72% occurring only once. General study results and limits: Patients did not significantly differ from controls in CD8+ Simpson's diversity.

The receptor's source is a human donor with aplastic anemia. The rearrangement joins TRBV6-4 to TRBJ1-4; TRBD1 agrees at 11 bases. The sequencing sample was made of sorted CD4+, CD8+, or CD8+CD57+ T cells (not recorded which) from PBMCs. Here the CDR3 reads CASSDGRDRGVTNEKLFF. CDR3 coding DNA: TGTGCCAGCAGTGACGGCCGGGACAGGGGGGTAACTAATGAAAAACTGTTTTTT.